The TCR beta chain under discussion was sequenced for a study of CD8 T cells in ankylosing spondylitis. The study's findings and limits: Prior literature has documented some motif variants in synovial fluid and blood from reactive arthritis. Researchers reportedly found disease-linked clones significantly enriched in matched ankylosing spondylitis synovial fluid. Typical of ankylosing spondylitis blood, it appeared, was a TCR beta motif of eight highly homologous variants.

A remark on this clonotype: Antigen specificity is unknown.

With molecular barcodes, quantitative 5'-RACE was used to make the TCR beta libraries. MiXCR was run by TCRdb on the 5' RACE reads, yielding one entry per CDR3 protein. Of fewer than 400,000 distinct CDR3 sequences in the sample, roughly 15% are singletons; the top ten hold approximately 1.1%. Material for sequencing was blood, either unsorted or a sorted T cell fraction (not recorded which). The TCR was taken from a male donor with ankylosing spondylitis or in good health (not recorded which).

The CDR3: CSASLLNGYTF. CDR3 coding DNA: TGCAGTGCTAGTCTCCTCAATGGCTACACCTTC. The rearrangement links TRBV20-1 to TRBJ1-2; D call uncertain. Trimming pared 3 bases from V and 6 bases from J, leaving 8 bases between. The length of the CDR3 is 11 residues. From germline, CDR1 is DFQATT and CDR2 SNEGSKA (reference sequence).